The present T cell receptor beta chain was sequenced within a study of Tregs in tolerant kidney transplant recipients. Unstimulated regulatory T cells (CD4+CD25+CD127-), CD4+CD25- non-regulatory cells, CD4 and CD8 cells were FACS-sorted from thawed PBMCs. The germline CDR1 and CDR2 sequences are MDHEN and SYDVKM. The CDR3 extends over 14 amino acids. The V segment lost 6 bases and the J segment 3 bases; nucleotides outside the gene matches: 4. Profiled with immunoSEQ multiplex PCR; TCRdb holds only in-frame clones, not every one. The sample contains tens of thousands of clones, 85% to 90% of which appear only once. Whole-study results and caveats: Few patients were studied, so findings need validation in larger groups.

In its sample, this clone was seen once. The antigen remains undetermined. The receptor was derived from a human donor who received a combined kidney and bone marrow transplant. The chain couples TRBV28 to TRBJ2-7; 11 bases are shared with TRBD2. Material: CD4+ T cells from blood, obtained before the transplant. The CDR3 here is CASSLAGGLYEQYF. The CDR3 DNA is TGTGCCAGCAGCCTAGCGGGAGGCCTCTACGAGCAGTACTTC.